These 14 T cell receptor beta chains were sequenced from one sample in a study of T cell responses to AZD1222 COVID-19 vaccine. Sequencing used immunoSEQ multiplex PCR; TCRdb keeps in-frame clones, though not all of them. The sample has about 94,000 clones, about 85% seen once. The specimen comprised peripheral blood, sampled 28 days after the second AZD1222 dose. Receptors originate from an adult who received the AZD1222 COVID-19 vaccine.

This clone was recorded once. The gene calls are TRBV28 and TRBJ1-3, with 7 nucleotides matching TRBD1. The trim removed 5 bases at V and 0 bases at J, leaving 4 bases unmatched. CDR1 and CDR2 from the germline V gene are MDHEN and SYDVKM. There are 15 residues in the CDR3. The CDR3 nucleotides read TGTGCCAGCAGTGGGGGACAGAGCTCTGGAAACACCATATATTTT. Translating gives CASSGGQSSGNTIYF. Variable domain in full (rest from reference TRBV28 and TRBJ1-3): DVKVTQSSRYLVKRTGEKVFLECVQDMDHENMFWYRQDPGLGLRLIYFSYDVKMKEKGDIPEGYSVSREKKERFSLILESASTNQTSMYLCASSGGQSSGNTIYFGEGSWLTVV.

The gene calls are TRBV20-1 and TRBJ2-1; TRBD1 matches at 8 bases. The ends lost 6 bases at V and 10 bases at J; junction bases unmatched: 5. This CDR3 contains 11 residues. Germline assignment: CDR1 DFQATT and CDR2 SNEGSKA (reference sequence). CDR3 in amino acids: CSARQGQEQFF. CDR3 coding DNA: TGCAGTGCCCGACAGGGGCAGGAGCAGTTCTTC.

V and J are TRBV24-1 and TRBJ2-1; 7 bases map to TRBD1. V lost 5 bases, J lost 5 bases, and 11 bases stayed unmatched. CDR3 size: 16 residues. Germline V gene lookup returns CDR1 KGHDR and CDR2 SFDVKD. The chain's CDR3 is CATSGQGEVSHNEQFF. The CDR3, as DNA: TGTGCCACCAGTGGACAGGGTGAGGTTTCGCACAATGAGCAGTTCTTC.

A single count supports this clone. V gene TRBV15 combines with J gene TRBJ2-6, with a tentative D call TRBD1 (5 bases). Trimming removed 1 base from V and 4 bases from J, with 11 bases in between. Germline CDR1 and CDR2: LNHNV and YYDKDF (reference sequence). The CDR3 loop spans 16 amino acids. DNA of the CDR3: TGTGCCACCAGCAGAGTGGTAGGGGCAGGGGCCAACGTCCTGACTTTC. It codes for CATSRVVGAGANVLTF. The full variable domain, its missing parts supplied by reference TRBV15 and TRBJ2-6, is DAMVIQNPRYQVTQFGKPVTLSCSQTLNHNVMYWYQQKSSQAPKLLFHYYDKDFNNEADTPDNFQSRRPNTSFCFLDIRSPGLGDTAMYLCATSRVVGAGANVLTFGAGSRLTVL.

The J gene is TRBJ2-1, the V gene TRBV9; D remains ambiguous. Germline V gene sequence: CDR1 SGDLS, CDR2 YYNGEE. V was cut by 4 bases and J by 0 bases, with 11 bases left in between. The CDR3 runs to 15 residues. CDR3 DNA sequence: TGTGCCAGCAGCCAAAAGGACGGCTCCTACAATGAGCAGTTCTTC. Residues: CASSQKDGSYNEQFF.

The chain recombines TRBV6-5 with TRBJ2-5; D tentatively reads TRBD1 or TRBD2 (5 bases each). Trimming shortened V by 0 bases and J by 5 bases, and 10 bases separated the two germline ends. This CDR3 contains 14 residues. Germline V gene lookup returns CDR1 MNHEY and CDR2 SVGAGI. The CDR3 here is CASSYSRGEETQYF. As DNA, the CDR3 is TGTGCCAGCAGTTACTCGAGAGGGGAGGAGACCCAGTACTTC.

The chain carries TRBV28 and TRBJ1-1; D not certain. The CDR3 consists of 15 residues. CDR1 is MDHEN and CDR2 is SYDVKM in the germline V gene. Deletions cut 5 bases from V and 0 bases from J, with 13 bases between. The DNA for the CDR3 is TGTGCCAGCAGTCTTTTCGAGCGCATGAACACTGAAGCTTTCTTT. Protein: CASSLFERMNTEAFF. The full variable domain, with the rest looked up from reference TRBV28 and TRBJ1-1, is DVKVTQSSRYLVKRTGEKVFLECVQDMDHENMFWYRQDPGLGLRLIYFSYDVKMKEKGDIPEGYSVSREKKERFSLILESASTNQTSMYLCASSLFERMNTEAFFGQGTRLTVV.

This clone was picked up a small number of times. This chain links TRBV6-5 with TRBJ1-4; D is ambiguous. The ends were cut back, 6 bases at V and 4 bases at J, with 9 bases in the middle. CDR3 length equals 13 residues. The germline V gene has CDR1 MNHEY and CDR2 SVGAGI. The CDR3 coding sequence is TGTGCCAGCAGCCGGGTCCGTAATGAAAAACTGTTTTTT. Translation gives CASSRVRNEKLFF.

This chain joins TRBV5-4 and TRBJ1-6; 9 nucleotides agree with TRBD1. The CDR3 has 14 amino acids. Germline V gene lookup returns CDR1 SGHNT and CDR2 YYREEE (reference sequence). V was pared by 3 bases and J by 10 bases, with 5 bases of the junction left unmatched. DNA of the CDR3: TGTGCCAGCAGCTACACAGGGGGCGACTCACCCCTCCACTTT. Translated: CASSYTGGDSPLHF. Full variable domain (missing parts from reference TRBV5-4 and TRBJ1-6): ETGVTQSPTHLIKTRGQQVTLRCSSQSGHNTVSWYQQALGQGPQFIFQYYREEENGRGNFPPRFSGLQFPNYSSELNVNALELDDSALYLCASSYTGGDSPLHFGNGTRLTVT.

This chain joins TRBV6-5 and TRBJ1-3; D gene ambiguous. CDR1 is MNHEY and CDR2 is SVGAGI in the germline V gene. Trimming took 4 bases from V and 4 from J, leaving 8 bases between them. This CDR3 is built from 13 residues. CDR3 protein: CASSLGPGNTIYF. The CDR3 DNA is TGTGCCAGCAGTTTAGGGCCGGGAAACACCATATATTTT.

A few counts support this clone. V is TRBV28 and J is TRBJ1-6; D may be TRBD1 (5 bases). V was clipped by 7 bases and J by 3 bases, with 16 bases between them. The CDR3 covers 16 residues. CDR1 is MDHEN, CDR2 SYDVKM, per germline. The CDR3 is CASTIGSGVYNSPLHF. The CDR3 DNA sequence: TGTGCCAGCACCATAGGCTCGGGGGTCTATAATTCACCCCTCCACTTT.

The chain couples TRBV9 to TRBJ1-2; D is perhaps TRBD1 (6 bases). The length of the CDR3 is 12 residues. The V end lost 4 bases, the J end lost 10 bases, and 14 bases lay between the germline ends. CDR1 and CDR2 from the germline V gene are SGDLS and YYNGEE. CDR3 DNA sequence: TGTGCCAGCAGCCCCAAGGGGGGAACCTACACCTTC. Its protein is CASSPKGGTYTF.

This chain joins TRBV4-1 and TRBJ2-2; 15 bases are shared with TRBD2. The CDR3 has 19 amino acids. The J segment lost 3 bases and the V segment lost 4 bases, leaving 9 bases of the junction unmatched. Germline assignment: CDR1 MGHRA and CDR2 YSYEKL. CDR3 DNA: TGCGCCAGCAGCCGAAGCGGACTAGCGGGGGGGGCGGACACCGGGGAGCTGTTTTTT. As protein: CASSRSGLAGGADTGELFF.

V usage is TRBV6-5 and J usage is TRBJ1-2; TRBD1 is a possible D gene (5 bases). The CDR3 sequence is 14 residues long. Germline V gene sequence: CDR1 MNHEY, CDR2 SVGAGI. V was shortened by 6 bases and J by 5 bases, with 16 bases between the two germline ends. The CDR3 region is CASSPGWGSYGYTF. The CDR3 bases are TGTGCCAGCAGCCCCGGGTGGGGGTCGTATGGCTACACCTTC.